The rows below give T cell receptor beta chains drawn from one sample of a study of T cell repertoires in cytomegalovirus infection. No cognate antigen is known for these TCRs. TCRdb independently ran MiXCR on the reads; one entry per CDR3 protein. The sample lists approximately 1,000,000 distinct CDR3 sequences, approximately 32% occurring once. The sequencing used cultured CD8+ T cells from PBMCs, collected from culture after CMV antigen stimulation. The receptors derive from a human donor in good health (CMV status not recorded). Some clones in this sample may be carry-over from other donors' samples. The CDR3 runs from the conserved cysteine through the conserved F or W. A D gene is named only where the DNA matches it firmly. Rows give clone size only sometimes, using once, few, many, or a class for an expanded clone.

D	V	J	size	DNA	CDR3
TRBD1	TRBV4-1	TRBJ1-1	.	TGCGCCAGCAGCCAAGAAGGGATCAGGGGGTCCACTGAAGCTTTCTTT	CASSQEGIRGSTEAFF
.	TRBV9	TRBJ2-1	.	TGTGCCAGCAGCCCTGGGGGTAGCGGAGTCTACAATGAGCAGTTCTTC	CASSPGGSGVYNEQFF
TRBD1	TRBV27	TRBJ1-1	.	TGTGCCAGCAGCCGTTCCAGGGGGCTGGCTTTCTTT	CASSRSRGLAFF
.	TRBV7-3	TRBJ2-3	.	TGTGCCAGCAGCTTAACAGGTAGCGGCACAGATACGCAGTATTTT	CASSLTGSGTDTQYF
TRBD1	TRBV24-1	TRBJ1-2	.	TGTGCCACCAGTGACACGGACAGGCGGGGTGGCTACACCTTC	CATSDTDRRGGYTF
.	TRBV27	TRBJ2-4	.	TGTGCCAGCAGTTTATCACTGGGAGCCAAAAACATTCAGTACTTC	CASSLSLGAKNIQYF
TRBD1	TRBV4-3	TRBJ2-1	.	TGCGCCAGCAGCCCCGGGACAGGGGCGAGGCGGGTGGAGCAGTTCTTC	CASSPGTGARRVEQFF
TRBD2	TRBV7-3	TRBJ2-3	few	TGTGCCAGCAGCGCGTCCGGTGCGGGGGGAGATACGCAGTATTTT	CASSASGAGGDTQYF
.	TRBV4-3	TRBJ2-3	.	TGCGCCAGCAGCCAAGATTTAGATAGGGGAGCAGATACGCAGTATTTT	CASSQDLDRGADTQYF
.	TRBV12-3/TRBV12-4	TRBJ1-4	.	TGTGCCAGCAGTTTAGGAGGTCAACTGTTTTTT	CASSLGGQLFF
.	TRBV15	TRBJ2-5	.	TGTGCCACCAGCAGAGAAGAGGGACTGGGACAAGAGACCCAGTACTTC	CATSREEGLGQETQYF
TRBD2	TRBV7-2	TRBJ2-1	many	TGTGCCAGCAGCCTCCCCGGGGGGGCTTCATATTACAATGAGCAGTTCTTC	CASSLPGGASYYNEQFF
TRBD1	TRBV4-1	TRBJ1-1	.	TGCGTCAGCAGCCTCCTATTGTCGACAGGGCTGAACACTGAAGCTTTCTTT	CVSSLLLSTGLNTEAFF
.	TRBV6-1	TRBJ2-2	few	TGTGCCAGCAATAGTGTAGGGACCACCGGGGAGCTGTTTTTT	CASNSVGTTGELFF
.	TRBV4-1	TRBJ2-7	.	TGCGCCAGCAGCCAAGATGTGGCAGCCTACGAGCAGTACTTC	CASSQDVAAYEQYF
.	TRBV29-1	TRBJ1-1	.	TGCAGCGTTTTTCGGGCGAACACTGAAGCTTTCTTT	CSVFRANTEAFF
.	TRBV19	TRBJ1-1	once	TGTGCCAGTACCCCTTACAGAGGGGTGGGGACTGAAGCTTTCTTT	CASTPYRGVGTEAFF
TRBD2	TRBV20-1	TRBJ2-1	few	TGCAGCCTTTTAGCGGGGGACTACAATGAGCAGTTCTTC	CSLLAGDYNEQFF
.	TRBV7-2	TRBJ1-1	many	TGTGCCAGCAGCTCACTCCCGGACGGATTTGAAGCTTTCTTT	CASSSLPDGFEAFF
TRBD1	TRBV7-3	TRBJ1-6	.	TGTGCCAGCAGCTTAAGGGGCAGGGGGCGAGATAATTCACCCCTCCACTTT	CASSLRGRGRDNSPLHF
.	TRBV7-8	TRBJ2-1	.	TGTGCCTGCCTGATGGGGGACCATGCGTTCTTC	CACLMGDHAFF
TRBD1	TRBV5-4	TRBJ2-1	few	TGTGCCAGCAGCTTGGTCTCGGGACAGGTTTACAATGAGCAGTTCTTC	CASSLVSGQVYNEQFF
.	TRBV7-6	TRBJ1-2	.	TGTGCCAGCAGCTTAGGGTACAGCCAAGCTAACTATGGCTACACCTTC	CASSLGYSQANYGYTF
.	TRBV20-1	TRBJ2-2	.	TGCAGTGCTAGAGGGGGCGGGCTAACCTCGAACACCGGGGAGCTGTTTTTT	CSARGGGLTSNTGELFF
TRBD2	TRBV24-1	TRBJ2-1	.	TGTGCCACGGGACTAGCGGGGGGCTTCTACAATGAGCAGTTCTTC	CATGLAGGFYNEQFF
.	TRBV6-1	TRBJ1-1	.	TGTGCCAGCAGGAAACTTTACACTGAAGCTTTCTTT	CASRKLYTEAFF
.	TRBV6-2/TRBV6-3	TRBJ1-4	once	TGTGCCAGCAGTTACTCGAACCAGGGTGAGACTGAGGAAAAACTGTTTTTT	CASSYSNQGETEEKLFF
.	TRBV28	TRBJ2-2	few	TGTGCCAGCAGTAATACGGGACTCTGGGGCACCACCGGGGAGCTGTTTTTT	CASSNTGLWGTTGELFF
.	TRBV6-2/TRBV6-3	TRBJ2-3	.	TGTGCCAGCAGTTACCCTTCGAGTCGGGGGACCAGCCGTGGCACAGATACGCAGTATTTT	CASSYPSSRGTSRGTDTQYF
.	TRBV7-6	TRBJ2-5	many	TGTGCCAGCAGCCTCCCCCGTAGGGTCGGGACCCAGTACTTC	CASSLPRRVGTQYF
.	TRBV6-6	TRBJ2-3	.	TGTGCCAGCACTTACGGGATGGGAGAGGTATTCGATACGCAGTATTTT	CASTYGMGEVFDTQYF
.	TRBV10-3	TRBJ1-1	few	TGTGCCATCAGTGAGTCAGTGGGTTCAGCTTTCTTT	CAISESVGSAFF
TRBD2	TRBV10-3	TRBJ2-3	.	TGTGCCATCAGTCCCGGGACTAGCGGGGTTTTAGATACGCAGTATTTT	CAISPGTSGVLDTQYF
.	TRBV10-3	TRBJ2-1	.	TGTGCCTCCACTAGTGGGAGGGGGGATGAGCAGTTCTTC	CASTSGRGDEQFF
TRBD1	TRBV6-5	TRBJ1-3	.	TGTGCCAGCAGGTTCAGGGGGTCTGGAAACACCATATATTTT	CASRFRGSGNTIYF
.	TRBV5-1	TRBJ2-1	.	TGCGCCAGCAGCTCGAGTGCCCCCTACAATGAGCAGTTCTTC	CASSSSAPYNEQFF
.	TRBV7-8	TRBJ2-4	many	TGTGCCAGCAGCTTTCCGCCCCGCTCACCCAAAAACATTCAGTACTTC	CASSFPPRSPKNIQYF
.	TRBV7-4	TRBJ2-1	.	TGTGCCAGCGAGCGACAGTACAATGAGCAGTTCTTC	CASERQYNEQFF
TRBD1	TRBV7-9	TRBJ2-5	.	TGTGCCAGCAGCCCCCGGACAGGGCGCTTGGAGGAGACCCAGTACTTC	CASSPRTGRLEETQYF
TRBD2	TRBV6-1	TRBJ2-7	many	TGTGCCAGCAGTGGTGTGGGACTAGCGGTGCGTGGGATCCTCGAGCAGTACTTC	CASSGVGLAVRGILEQYF
.	TRBV5-4	TRBJ1-2	few	TGTGCCAGCAGCTTGAATGGCGTTCCCAACTATGGCTACACCTTC	CASSLNGVPNYGYTF
.	TRBV13	TRBJ1-3	.	TGTGCCAGCAGCCTCAGGACGGAGCCTCACACCATATATTTT	CASSLRTEPHTIYF
TRBD1	TRBV12-3/TRBV12-4	TRBJ2-5	many	TGTGCCAGCAGCGGAACAGGGGGCGGTGAGGAGACCCAGTACTTC	CASSGTGGGEETQYF
TRBD2	TRBV7-6	TRBJ2-3	many	TGTGCCAGCAGCCGCGCAGCGGGGGCGGGAGATACGCAGTATTTT	CASSRAAGAGDTQYF
.	TRBV4-2	TRBJ2-7	.	TGTGCCAGCAGCCAAGAATTGTTACGGACGGGCCACGAGCAGTACTTC	CASSQELLRTGHEQYF